This entry lists 2 T cell receptor beta chains sequenced from one sample in a study of glioma-infiltrating T cells. The iRepertoire nested amplicon-rescue multiplex PCR amplified TCR alpha and beta CDR3s from RNA. TCRdb itself ran the multiplex PCR reads through MiXCR, one entry per CDR3 protein. The sample consists of some 85,000 distinct CDR3 sequences, 20% to 25% of them appearing once. The source material was glioma tissue, nonneoplastic brain tissue, or PBMCs (not recorded which). These receptors were obtained from a human donor with low-grade glioma or glioblastoma, undergoing nonglioma brain surgery, or in good health (not recorded which).

The rearrangement uses TRBV29-1 and TRBJ1-1, with 8 bases identical to TRBD1. In germline, CDR1 is SQVTM, CDR2 ANQGSEA. J gave up 1 base and V 7 bases, and 11 bases lay outside the gene matches. This CDR3 contains 15 residues. The CDR3: CSAPGQGLGNTEAFF. DNA of the CDR3: TGCAGCGCCCCAGGACAGGGTTTGGGGAACACTGAAGCTTTCTTT. Supplemented by reference TRBV29-1 and TRBJ1-1, the full variable domain reads SAVISQKPSRDICQRGTSLTIQCQVDSQVTMMFWYRQQPGQSLTLIATANQGSEATYESGFVIDKFPISRPNLTFSTLTVSNMSPEDSSIYLCSAPGQGLGNTEAFFGQGTRLTVV.

The table lists this clonotype with many counts. V and J are TRBV6-1 and TRBJ1-1; tentatively, D is TRBD1 (6 bases). Germline CDR1 MNHNS, CDR2 SASEGT. V was clipped by 6 bases and J by 4 bases, with 18 bases between them. The CDR3 runs to 15 residues. The CDR3: CASRIAGGASTEAFF. CDR3 sequence (DNA): TGTGCCAGCAGAATTGCGGGGGGCGCGAGCACTGAAGCTTTCTTT.